The 7 T cell receptor beta chains below all came from one sample that was sequenced in a study of blood T cell repertoires in COVID-19. Here immunoSEQ multiplex PCR was the method, and the copy in TCRdb shows in-frame clones only, minus some. The profile shows about 61,000 clones, roughly 90% of them singletons. The sample consisted of peripheral blood. These receptors were collected from a human donor in a cohort sampled during active COVID-19.

The chain carries TRBV7-2 and TRBJ2-3; D is ambiguous. The V gene's germline CDR1 is SGHTA and CDR2 FQGNSA. Trimming removed 5 bases at V and 2 bases at J, with 8 bases between. The CDR3 runs 13 residues. The CDR3 coding sequence is TGTGCCAGCAGCCCCCAGATCACAGATACGCAGTATTTT. Translating it yields CASSPQITDTQYF.

The chain joins TRBV29-1 to TRBJ1-2; 7 bases agree with TRBD1. V was clipped by 6 bases and J by 7 bases; unmatched bases: 5. Germline assignment: CDR1 SQVTM and CDR2 ANQGSEA. The CDR3 runs 11 residues. Written as DNA, the CDR3 is TGCAGCGTGCCTCACAGGGGTGGCTACACCTTC. Translated: CSVPHRGGYTF.

The rearrangement links TRBV5-1 to TRBJ1-2; TRBD1 matches at 8 bases. J lost 7 bases, V lost 3 bases, and 5 bases had no gene match. The germline CDR1 and CDR2 sequences are SGHRS and YFSETQ. The CDR3 consists of 13 residues. CDR3 residues: CASSSGTGLGYTF. Written as DNA, the CDR3 is TGCGCCAGCAGCTCGGGGACAGGACTTGGCTACACCTTC.

The chain links TRBV6-5 to TRBJ1-2; no clear D gene. The germline CDR1 and CDR2 sequences are MNHEY and SVGAGI. The CDR3 runs to 15 residues. V gave up 6 bases and J gave up 7 bases, with 21 bases separating them. The CDR3 DNA is TGTGCCAGCAGCCTCCTTGAAGGTCGAGGAGGTGGCTACACCTTC. It is translated as CASSLLEGRGGGYTF.

A single count supports this clone. V and J are TRBV6-4 and TRBJ2-1, with 11 bases aligning to TRBD2. Per the germline V gene, CDR1 is MRHNA and CDR2 is SNTAGT. This CDR3 has 15 amino acids. J gave up 9 bases and V 7 bases, and 11 bases lay outside the gene matches. The CDR3 protein is CASKAGTSGPSEQFF. The CDR3 region has the DNA TGTGCCAGCAAAGCCGGGACTAGCGGACCAAGTGAGCAGTTCTTC.

V is TRBV6-2 or TRBV6-3 and J is TRBJ1-2, with 8 nucleotides matching TRBD1. With V trimmed by 4 bases and J by 0 bases, 13 bases remained unmatched. Germline-derived CDR1 and CDR2 are MNHEY and SVGEGT. The CDR3 runs 18 residues. CDR3 DNA: TGTGCCAGCAGTTCCGACCGTACCGGGACAGGCACTAACTATGGCTACACCTTC. This translates into CASSSDRTGTGTNYGYTF.

Regarding this clone: The junction departs from the called germline gene at one end, perhaps through a read error. The chain couples TRBV5-4 to TRBJ2-3; TRBD1 might be the D (6 bases). Germline-derived CDR1 and CDR2 are SGHNT and YYREEE (reference sequence). This CDR3 has 12 residues. DNA for the CDR3: TGTGCCAGCAGCTTAACCGGTGGACACAGGGATTTT. Amino acids: CASSLTGGHRDF.